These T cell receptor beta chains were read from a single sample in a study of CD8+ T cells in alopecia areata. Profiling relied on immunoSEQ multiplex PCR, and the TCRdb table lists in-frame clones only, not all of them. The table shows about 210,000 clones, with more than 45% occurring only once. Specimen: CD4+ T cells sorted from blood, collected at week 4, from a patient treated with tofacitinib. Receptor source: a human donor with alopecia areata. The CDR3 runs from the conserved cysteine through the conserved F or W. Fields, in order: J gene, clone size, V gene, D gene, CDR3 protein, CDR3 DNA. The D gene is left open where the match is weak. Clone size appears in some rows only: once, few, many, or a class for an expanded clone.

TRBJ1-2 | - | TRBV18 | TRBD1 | CASSPGQGNYGYTF | TGTGCCAGCTCGCCTGGACAGGGGAACTATGGCTACACCTTC
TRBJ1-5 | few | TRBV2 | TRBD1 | CASHRDRAQPQHF | TGTGCCAGCCACCGGGACAGGGCTCAGCCCCAGCATTTT
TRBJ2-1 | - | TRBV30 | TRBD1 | CAWSARFGTGAEQFF | TGTGCCTGGAGTGCACGTTTTGGGACAGGGGCTGAGCAGTTCTTC
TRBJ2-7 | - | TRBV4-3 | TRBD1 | CASSQDHKGASYEQYF | TGCGCCAGCAGCCAAGATCACAAGGGGGCGAGCTACGAGCAGTACTTC
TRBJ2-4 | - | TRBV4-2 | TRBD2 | CASSQDPGGGAKNIQYF | TGTGCCAGCAGCCAAGATCCCGGCGGGGGAGCCAAAAACATTCAGTACTTC
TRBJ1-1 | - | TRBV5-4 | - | CASSSGTGNTEAFF | TGTGCCAGCAGCTCCGGGACGGGGAACACTGAAGCTTTCTTT
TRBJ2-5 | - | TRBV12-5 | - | CASGLDRAETQYF | TGTGCTAGTGGTTTGGACAGGGCGGAGACCCAGTACTTC
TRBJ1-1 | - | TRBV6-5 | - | CASSYDGNTEAFF | TGTGCCAGCAGTTACGATGGGAACACTGAAGCTTTCTTT
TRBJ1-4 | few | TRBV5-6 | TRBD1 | CASSRQGLNEKLFF | TGTGCCAGCAGCCGACAGGGGCTCAATGAAAAACTGTTTTTT
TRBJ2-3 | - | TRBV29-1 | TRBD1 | CSGNRGFGTDTQYF | TGCAGCGGAAACAGGGGTTTCGGCACAGATACGCAGTATTTT
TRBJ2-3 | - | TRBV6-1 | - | CASTIYPGSDTQYF | TGTGCCAGCACCATATATCCGGGCTCTGATACGCAGTATTTT
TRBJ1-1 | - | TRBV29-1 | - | CSVGGRARTEAFF | TGCAGCGTTGGGGGGAGAGCCCGGACTGAAGCTTTCTTT
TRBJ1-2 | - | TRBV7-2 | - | CASSLVGGREASYGYTF | TGTGCCAGCAGCTTAGTGGGGGGGCGCGAGGCCTCCTATGGCTACACCTTC
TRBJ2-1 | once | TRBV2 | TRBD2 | CASSPGGSSYNEQFF | TGTGCCAGCAGCCCGGGGGGGAGCTCCTACAATGAGCAGTTCTTC
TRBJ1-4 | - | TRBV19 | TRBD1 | CASSPQQGRNNEKLFF | TGTGCCAGTAGTCCGCAACAGGGGAGGAATAATGAAAAACTGTTTTTT
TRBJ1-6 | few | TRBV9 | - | CASSADGNNSPLHF | TGTGCCAGCAGCGCAGACGGCAATAATTCACCCCTCCACTTT
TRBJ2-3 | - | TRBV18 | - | CASLDRADTQYF | TGTGCCAGCCTCGACCGGGCAGATACGCAGTATTTT
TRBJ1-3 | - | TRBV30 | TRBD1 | CAWRSGTGGRSSGNTIYF | TGTGCCTGGAGGTCCGGGACAGGGGGTAGGAGCTCTGGAAACACCATATATTTT
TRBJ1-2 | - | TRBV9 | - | CASSDSYVNYGYTF | TGTGCCAGCAGCGATAGTTACGTGAACTATGGCTACACCTTC
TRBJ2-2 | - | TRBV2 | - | CASRQGPTGELFF | TGTGCCAGCAGACAGGGACCCACCGGGGAGCTGTTTTTT
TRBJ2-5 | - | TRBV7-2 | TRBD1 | CASSYVGQGSIPGETQYF | TGTGCCAGCAGCTATGTGGGACAGGGAAGCATCCCAGGAGAGACCCAGTACTTC
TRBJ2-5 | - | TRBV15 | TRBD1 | CATSNLGQAQETQYF | TGTGCCACCAGTAACCTCGGACAGGCACAAGAGACCCAGTACTTC
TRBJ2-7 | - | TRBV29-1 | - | CSVGLAGREQYF | TGCAGCGTTGGACTCGCGGGGAGGGAGCAGTACTTC
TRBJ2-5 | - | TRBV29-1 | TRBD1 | CSASTGGIETQYF | TGCAGCGCCTCGACAGGGGGCATAGAGACCCAGTACTTC
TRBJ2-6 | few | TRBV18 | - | CASSPPGALSGANVLTF | TGTGCCAGCTCACCACCGGGAGCCCTCTCTGGGGCCAACGTCCTGACTTTC
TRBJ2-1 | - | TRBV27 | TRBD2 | CASSFGGSYNEQFF | TGTGCCAGCAGTTTTGGCGGGAGTTACAATGAGCAGTTCTTC
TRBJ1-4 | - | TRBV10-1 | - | CASSESPANEKLFF | TGCGCCAGCAGTGAGTCGCCAGCTAATGAAAAACTGTTTTTT
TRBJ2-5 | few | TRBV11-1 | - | CASSLALGRETQYF | TGTGCCAGCAGCTTAGCGCTGGGACGGGAGACCCAGTACTTC
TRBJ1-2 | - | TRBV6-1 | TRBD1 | CASMTGGRSNYGYTF | TGTGCCAGCATGACAGGGGGCAGGTCGAACTATGGCTACACCTTC
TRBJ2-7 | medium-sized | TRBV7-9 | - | CASGDGSYEQYF | TGTGCCAGTGGGGACGGAAGCTACGAGCAGTACTTC
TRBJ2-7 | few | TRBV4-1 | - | CASSQGHVGEQYF | TGCGCCAGCAGCCAAGGACACGTAGGTGAGCAGTACTTC
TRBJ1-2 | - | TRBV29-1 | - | CSVGYRPYGYTF | TGCAGCGTTGGGTACAGACCCTATGGCTACACCTTC
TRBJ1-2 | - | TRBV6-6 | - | CASIKRWTDYGYTF | TGTGCCAGCATCAAACGCTGGACAGACTATGGCTACACCTTC
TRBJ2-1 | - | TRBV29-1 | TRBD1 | CSVEGQGHQSYNEQFF | TGCAGCGTTGAAGGACAGGGCCATCAATCCTACAATGAGCAGTTCTTC
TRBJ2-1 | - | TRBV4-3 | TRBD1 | CASSQPQYGTGGFSEQFF | TGCGCCAGCAGCCAACCCCAGTACGGGACAGGGGGGTTTAGTGAGCAGTTCTTC
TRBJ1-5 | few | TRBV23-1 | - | CASSHAGIGNQPQHF | TGCGCCAGCAGTCACGCGGGAATAGGCAATCAGCCCCAGCATTTT
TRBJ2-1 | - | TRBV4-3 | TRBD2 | CASSRLPGGDEQFF | TGCGCCAGCAGCCGCCTCCCCGGGGGGGATGAGCAGTTCTTC
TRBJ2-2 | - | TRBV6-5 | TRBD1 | CASSYSTGGTGELFF | TGTGCCAGCAGTTACTCCACAGGGGGTACCGGGGAGCTGTTTTTT
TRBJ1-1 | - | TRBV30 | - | CAWRPLASLTAEAFF | TGTGCCTGGAGGCCCCTTGCCAGCTTAACTGCTGAAGCTTTCTTT
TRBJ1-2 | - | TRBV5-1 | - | CASSFTGNGYTF | TGCGCCAGCAGCTTTACAGGGAATGGCTACACCTTC
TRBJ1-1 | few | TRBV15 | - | CATSNPNWDTEAFF | TGTGCCACCAGCAACCCCAATTGGGACACTGAAGCTTTCTTT
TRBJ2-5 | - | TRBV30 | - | CAADGQYQETQYF | TGTGCCGCCGACGGGCAGTACCAAGAGACCCAGTACTTC
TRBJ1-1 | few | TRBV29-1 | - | CTVRAMNTEAFF | TGCACCGTGAGGGCGATGAACACTGAAGCTTTCTTT
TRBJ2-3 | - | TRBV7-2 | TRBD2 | CASSFGLAGTDTQYF | TGTGCCAGCAGCTTCGGACTAGCGGGGACAGATACGCAGTATTTT
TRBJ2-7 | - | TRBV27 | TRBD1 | CASSFAGTGAEVQYF | TGTGCCAGCAGTTTCGCCGGGACAGGGGCCGAAGTGCAGTACTTC
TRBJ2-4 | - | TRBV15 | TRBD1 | CATSWGTGEIQYF | TGTGCCACCAGCTGGGGGACAGGGGAGATTCAGTACTTC
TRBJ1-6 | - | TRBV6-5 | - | CASSLRGVGNSPLHF | TGTGCCAGCAGTTTGAGGGGGGTCGGTAATTCACCCCTCCACTTT
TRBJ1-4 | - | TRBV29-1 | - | CSVETNEKLFF | TGCAGCGTAGAAACTAATGAAAAACTGTTTTTT
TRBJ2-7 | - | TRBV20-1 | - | CSAALTREQYF | TGCAGTGCTGCCCTCACTCGGGAGCAGTACTTC
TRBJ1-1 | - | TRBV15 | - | CATSREKQGLTEAFF | TGTGCCACCAGCAGAGAAAAACAGGGACTCACTGAAGCTTTCTTT
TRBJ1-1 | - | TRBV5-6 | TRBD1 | CASSFRGTTEAFF | TGTGCCAGCAGCTTCAGGGGGACCACTGAAGCTTTCTTT
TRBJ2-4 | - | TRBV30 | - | CAWSVSLKGGFLAKNIQYF | TGTGCCTGGAGTGTATCGTTAAAAGGAGGATTCCTAGCCAAAAACATTCAGTACTTC
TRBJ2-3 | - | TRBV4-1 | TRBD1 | CASSQVPGQGSDTQYF | TGCGCCAGCAGCCAAGTACCGGGACAGGGCTCAGATACGCAGTATTTT
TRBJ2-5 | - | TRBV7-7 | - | CASQGGPQETQYF | TGTGCCAGCCAGGGGGGCCCTCAAGAGACCCAGTACTTC
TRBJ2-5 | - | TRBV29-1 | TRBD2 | CSVPLADQETQYF | TGCAGCGTGCCACTAGCGGACCAAGAGACCCAGTACTTC
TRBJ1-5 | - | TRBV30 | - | CAWSEDINQPQHF | TGTGCCTGGAGTGAGGACATCAATCAGCCCCAGCATTTT
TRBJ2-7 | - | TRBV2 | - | CASRATVGSYEQYF | TGTGCCAGCAGAGCGACAGTAGGCTCCTACGAGCAGTACTTC
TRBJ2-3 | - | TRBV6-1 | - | CASSEGVAAFHSTDTQYF | TGTGCCAGCAGTGAGGGCGTCGCCGCTTTCCACTCCACAGATACGCAGTATTTT
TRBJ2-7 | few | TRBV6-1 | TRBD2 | CASSSGRSYEQYF | TGTGCCAGTTCTAGCGGGAGATCCTACGAGCAGTACTTC
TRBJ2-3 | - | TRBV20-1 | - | CSAWGPGTQYF | TGCAGTGCTTGGGGGCCGGGTACGCAGTATTTT